Below, one TCR beta chain is given with its context. Its target is unknown. The sample belongs to a study of post-analysis software for immune sequencing data. Study-wide points: Patients showed TRBV5-6, TRBV5-1 and TRBV20-1 among a handful of TRBV segments more frequent than in controls.

V dropped 5 bases and J dropped 3 bases, with 10 bases sitting between them. CDR3 length equals 13 residues. Germline V gives CDR1 SEHNR, CDR2 FQNEAQ (reference sequence). cDNA libraries for TCR beta contained unique molecular identifiers. TCRdb independently ran MiXCR on the PCR reads; one entry per CDR3 protein. The top ten clones hold 10% to 12% of a sample with 600,000 to 700,000 distinct CDR3 sequences, roughly three fifths of them seen once. This sequence was found in a girl aged 2-10 years with multiple sclerosis. This chain joins TRBV7-9 and TRBJ2-5, with a possible D match to TRBD2 (6 bases). Source material: blood. The CDR3 region is CASSPGDKETQYF. The CDR3 DNA follows: TGTGCCAGCAGCCCGGGAGACAAAGAGACCCAGTACTTC.